Listed below are T cell receptor beta chains from one sample, sequenced in a study of T cells in Graves' hyperthyroidism and ophthalmopathy. TCRdb re-called the multiplex PCR reads through MiXCR, storing one row per CDR3 protein. In the table there are around 340,000 distinct CDR3 sequences, 15% to 20% of which are singletons. Sample: blood. The origin of the receptors is a woman in her thirties or forties with Graves' ophthalmopathy. The CDR3 runs from the conserved cysteine through the conserved F or W. The D gene is left open where the match is weak. The size of a clone is reported for some rows only, either as once, few or many, or as a class for expanded clones.

v_call	clone_size	d_call	j_call	cdr3_aa	cdr3_nt
TRBV5-4	many	TRBD1	TRBJ2-5	CASSLRLGGDQYF	TGTGCCAGCAGCTTGAGGTTAGGGGGCGACCAGTACTTC
TRBV12-3/TRBV12-4	many	-	TRBJ1-2	CASSLRGGNYGYTF	TGTGCCAGCAGTTTACGGGGAGGGAACTATGGCTACACCTTC
TRBV4-2	few	TRBD1	TRBJ1-2	CASQGGAVGYTF	TGTGCCAGCCAGGGGGGGGCGGTGGGCTACACCTTC
TRBV12-3/TRBV12-4	many	-	TRBJ2-6	CASSLALSGSGANVLTF	TGTGCCAGCAGTTTAGCGCTATCAGGTTCTGGGGCCAACGTCCTGACTTTC
TRBV28	many	TRBD1	TRBJ2-5	CASSPGGQGASETQYF	TGTGCCAGCAGCCCTGGGGGACAGGGGGCCTCAGAGACCCAGTACTTC
TRBV7-3	many	-	TRBJ1-2	CASSFRQNYGYTF	TGTGCCAGCAGCTTCCGACAGAACTATGGCTACACCTTC
TRBV5-1	-	TRBD2	TRBJ2-7	CASSLGRTSGAYEQYF	TGCGCCAGCAGCTTGGGACGGACTAGCGGCGCCTACGAGCAGTACTTC
TRBV6-5	-	-	TRBJ2-7	CASSYSKGVQDEQYF	TGTGCCAGCAGTTACTCAAAAGGGGTCCAGGACGAGCAGTACTTC
TRBV30	many	TRBD1	TRBJ1-2	CAWARTGESNTF	TGTGCCTGGGCTCGGACAGGGGAGAGCAACACCTTC
TRBV4-1	-	TRBD2	TRBJ2-5	CASSQGRGPLQAGGAETQYF	TGCGCCAGCAGCCAAGGGAGGGGACCACTTCAAGCGGGAGGGGCTGAGACCCAGTACTTC
TRBV6-1	many	-	TRBJ1-6	CASISSSSYNSPLHF	TGTGCCAGCATAAGTAGCAGCTCCTATAATTCACCCCTCCACTTT
TRBV6-1	-	TRBD2	TRBJ2-7	CASRRSGRETTREQYF	TGTGCCAGCAGGCGTAGCGGGAGAGAGACTACACGTGAGCAGTACTTC
TRBV10-3	few	-	TRBJ2-7	CAISPVGQISYEQYF	TGTGCCATCAGCCCAGTGGGCCAGATCTCCTACGAGCAGTACTTC
TRBV19	many	-	TRBJ1-5	CASSIGSGFIYQPQHF	TGTGCCAGTAGTATCGGATCCGGGTTTATATATCAGCCCCAGCATTTT
TRBV12-3/TRBV12-4	many	-	TRBJ1-1	CASSHPGTEAFF	TGTGCCAGCAGTCACCCTGGCACTGAAGCTTTCTTT
TRBV27	-	TRBD1	TRBJ2-7	CASSQGGQGPYEQYF	TGCGCCAGCAGCCAAGGGGGACAGGGACCCTACGAGCAGTACTTC
TRBV28	many	-	TRBJ1-1	CASSLFGNRQYTNMNTEAFF	TGTGCCAGCAGTTTATTCGGGAATCGCCAATACACAAACATGAACACTGAAGCTTTCTTT
TRBV12-3/TRBV12-4	-	TRBD1	TRBJ1-1	CASSTGGASTEAFF	TGTGCCAGCAGTACAGGGGGCGCCTCCACTGAAGCTTTCTTT
TRBV19	-	-	TRBJ2-5	CASSIPRREETQYF	TGTGCCAGTAGTATCCCGCGACGGGAAGAGACCCAGTACTTC
TRBV28	many	-	TRBJ1-5	CASGGDSNQPQHF	TGTGCCAGCGGAGGGGATAGCAATCAGCCCCAGCATTTT
TRBV2	many	-	TRBJ1-1	CASSGDSWDTEAFF	TGTGCCAGCAGTGGGGACTCCTGGGACACTGAAGCTTTCTTT
TRBV28	many	TRBD2	TRBJ2-5	CASSTSSGRAGETQYF	TGTGCCAGCAGTACGTCTAGCGGGAGGGCCGGGGAGACCCAGTACTTC
TRBV11-2	many	TRBD2	TRBJ2-7	CASSLDVAGGIDEQYF	TGTGCCAGCAGCTTAGATGTAGCGGGAGGAATCGACGAGCAGTACTTC
TRBV19	many	-	TRBJ2-7	CASSRLAFDYEQYF	TGTGCCAGTAGTCGGCTAGCGTTCGACTACGAGCAGTACTTC
TRBV19	many	TRBD1	TRBJ2-5	CASSLRTGQETQYF	TGTGCCAGCAGTTTAAGGACAGGACAAGAGACCCAGTACTTC
TRBV12-3/TRBV12-4	many	TRBD2	TRBJ2-7	CASSFLLAGGGEQYF	TGTGCCAGCAGTTTCCTACTAGCGGGAGGAGGGGAGCAGTACTTC
TRBV30	many	-	TRBJ2-7	CACLPGRVFRQYF	TGTGCCTGTCTTCCGGGACGCGTCTTTCGGCAGTACTTC
TRBV28	many	TRBD1	TRBJ1-3	CASSRIGTVSGNTIYF	TGTGCCAGCAGCCGGATTGGGACAGTCTCTGGAAACACCATATATTTT
TRBV19	many	TRBD1	TRBJ2-6	CASSITGGSGANVLTF	TGTGCCAGTAGTATTACAGGGGGCTCTGGGGCCAACGTCCTGACTTTC
TRBV24-1	many	-	TRBJ2-5	CATSDIPGRPFQETQYF	TGTGCCACCAGTGATATTCCGGGACGGCCATTCCAAGAGACCCAGTACTTC
TRBV6-1	many	-	TRBJ2-7	CASQFGASYEQYF	TGTGCCAGCCAATTCGGGGCGTCCTACGAGCAGTACTTC
TRBV2	many	TRBD2	TRBJ2-7	CASSEGTSGTSYEQYF	TGTGCCAGCAGTGAAGGGACTAGCGGGACTTCCTACGAGCAGTACTTC
TRBV11-3	-	-	TRBJ1-5	CASSLDRLIDQPQHF	TGTGCCAGCAGCTTAGATCGTCTGATTGATCAGCCCCAGCATTTT
TRBV27	many	TRBD2	TRBJ2-2	CASRKTSGITTGELFF	TGTGCCAGCAGAAAGACTAGCGGGATAACCACCGGGGAGCTGTTTTTT
TRBV3-1	many	-	TRBJ2-5	CASSQVPEETQYF	TGTGCCAGCAGCCAAGTCCCGGAGGAGACCCAGTACTTC
TRBV20-1	many	-	TRBJ2-7	CSARVGGTRQYF	TGCAGTGCTAGAGTGGGTGGGACCAGGCAGTACTTC
TRBV6-1	many	-	TRBJ2-7	CASSEVGYEQYF	TGTGCCAGCAGTGAAGTGGGATACGAGCAGTACTTC
TRBV6-2/TRBV6-3	many	-	TRBJ2-7	CASSSPIADTYSYEQYF	TGTGCCAGCAGCTCCCCAATCGCTGACACCTACTCCTACGAGCAGTACTTC
TRBV28	many	-	TRBJ2-5	CASSPRLVQETQYF	TGTGCCAGCAGTCCCCGTCTGGTACAAGAGACCCAGTACTTC
TRBV12-3/TRBV12-4	many	-	TRBJ1-5	CASTAHDDQPQHF	TGTGCCAGCACCGCTCACGACGATCAGCCCCAGCATTTT
TRBV28	-	TRBD1	TRBJ1-6	CASSFPGQGYSPLHF	TGTGCCAGCAGTTTTCCCGGACAGGGTTACTCACCCCTCCACTTT
TRBV12-3/TRBV12-4	many	-	TRBJ2-7	CASSYLGPAYEQYF	TGTGCCAGCAGTTATCTAGGACCGGCCTACGAGCAGTACTTC
TRBV6-1	many	-	TRBJ2-5	CASSEASGLQETQYF	TGTGCCAGCAGTGAAGCGTCGGGCTTACAAGAGACCCAGTACTTC